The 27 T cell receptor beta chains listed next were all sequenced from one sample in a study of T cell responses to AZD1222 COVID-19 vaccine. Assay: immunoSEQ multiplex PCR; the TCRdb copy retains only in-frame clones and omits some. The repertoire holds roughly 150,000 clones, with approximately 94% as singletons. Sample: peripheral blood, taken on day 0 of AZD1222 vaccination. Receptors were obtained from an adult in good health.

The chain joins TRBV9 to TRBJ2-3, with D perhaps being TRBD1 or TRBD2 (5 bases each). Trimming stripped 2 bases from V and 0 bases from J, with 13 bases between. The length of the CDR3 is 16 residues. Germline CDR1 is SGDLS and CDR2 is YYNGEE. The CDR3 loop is CASSVGRQASTDTQYF. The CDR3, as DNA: TGTGCCAGCAGCGTGGGACGACAAGCTAGCACAGATACGCAGTATTTT.

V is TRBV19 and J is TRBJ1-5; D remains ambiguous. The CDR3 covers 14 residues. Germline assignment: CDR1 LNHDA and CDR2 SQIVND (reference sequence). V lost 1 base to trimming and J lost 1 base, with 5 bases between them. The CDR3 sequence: CASSIGSSNQPQHF. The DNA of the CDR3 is TGTGCCAGTAGTATAGGCAGCAGCAATCAGCCCCAGCATTTT.

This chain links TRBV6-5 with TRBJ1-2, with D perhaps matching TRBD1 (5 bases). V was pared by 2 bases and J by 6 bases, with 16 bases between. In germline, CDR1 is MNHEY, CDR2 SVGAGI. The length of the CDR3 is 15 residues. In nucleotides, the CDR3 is TGTGCCAGCAGTTACACCGGGGCCGGGGGTCATGGCTACACCTTC. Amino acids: CASSYTGAGGHGYTF.

CDR3 nucleotides: TGTGCCAGCAGCCAACCCACAGGGGTTTCGGACGAGCAGTACTTC. Its protein is CASSQPTGVSDEQYF. The chain links TRBV14 to TRBJ2-7, with 7 bases identical to TRBD1. The V and J ends lost 2 bases and 5 bases, in that order; junction bases with no gene match: 9. In germline, CDR1 is SGHDN, CDR2 FVKESK. The CDR3 loop spans 15 amino acids.

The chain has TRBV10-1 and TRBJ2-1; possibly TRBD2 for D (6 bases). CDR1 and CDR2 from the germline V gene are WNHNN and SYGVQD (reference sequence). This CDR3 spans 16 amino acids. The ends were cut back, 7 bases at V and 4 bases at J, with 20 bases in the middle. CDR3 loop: CASTPVEGSGYNEQFF. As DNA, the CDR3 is TGCGCCAGCACCCCAGTGGAAGGTAGCGGATACAATGAGCAGTTCTTC.

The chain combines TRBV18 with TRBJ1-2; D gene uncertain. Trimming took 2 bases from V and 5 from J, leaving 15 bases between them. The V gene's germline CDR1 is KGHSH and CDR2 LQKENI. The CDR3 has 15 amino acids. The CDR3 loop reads CASSPSTDPGYGYTF. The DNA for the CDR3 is TGTGCCAGCTCACCAAGTACAGACCCGGGGTATGGCTACACCTTC.

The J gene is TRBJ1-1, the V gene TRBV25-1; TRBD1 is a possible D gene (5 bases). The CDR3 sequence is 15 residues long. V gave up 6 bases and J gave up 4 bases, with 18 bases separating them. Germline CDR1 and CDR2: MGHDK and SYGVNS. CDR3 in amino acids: CASSRIGGSGTEAFF. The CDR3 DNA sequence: TGTGCCAGCAGCCGAATTGGGGGTAGTGGCACTGAAGCTTTCTTT.

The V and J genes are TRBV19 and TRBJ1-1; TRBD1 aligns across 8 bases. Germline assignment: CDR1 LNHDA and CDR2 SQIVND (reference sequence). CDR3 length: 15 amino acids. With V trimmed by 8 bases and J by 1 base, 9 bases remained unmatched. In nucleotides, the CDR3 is TGTGCCAGTCGGATCAGGACAGGGCAGAACACTGAAGCTTTCTTT. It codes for CASRIRTGQNTEAFF.

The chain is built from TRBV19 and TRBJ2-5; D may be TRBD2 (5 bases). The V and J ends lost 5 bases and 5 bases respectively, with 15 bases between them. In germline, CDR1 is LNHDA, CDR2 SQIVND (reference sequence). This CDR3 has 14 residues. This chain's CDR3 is CASSPDSSRETQYF. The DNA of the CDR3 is TGTGCCAGTAGTCCGGACTCCTCTAGGGAGACCCAGTACTTC.

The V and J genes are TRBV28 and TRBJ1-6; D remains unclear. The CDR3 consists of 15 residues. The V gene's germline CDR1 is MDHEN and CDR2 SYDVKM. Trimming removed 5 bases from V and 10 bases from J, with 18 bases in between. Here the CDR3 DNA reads TGTGCCAGCAGTCAACCGGGCCCGCACGGGTCACCCCTCCACTTT. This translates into CASSQPGPHGSPLHF.

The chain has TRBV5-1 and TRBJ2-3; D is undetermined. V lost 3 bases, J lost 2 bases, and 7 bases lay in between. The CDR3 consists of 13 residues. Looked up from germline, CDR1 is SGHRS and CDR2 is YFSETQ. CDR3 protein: CASSSDLTDTQYF. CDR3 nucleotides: TGCGCCAGCAGCTCTGATCTCACAGATACGCAGTATTTT.

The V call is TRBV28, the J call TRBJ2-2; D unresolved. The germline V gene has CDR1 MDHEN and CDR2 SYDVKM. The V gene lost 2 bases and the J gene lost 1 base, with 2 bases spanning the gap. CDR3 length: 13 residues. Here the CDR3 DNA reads TGTGCCAGCAGTTTAAGGAACACCGGGGAGCTGTTTTTT. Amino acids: CASSLRNTGELFF.

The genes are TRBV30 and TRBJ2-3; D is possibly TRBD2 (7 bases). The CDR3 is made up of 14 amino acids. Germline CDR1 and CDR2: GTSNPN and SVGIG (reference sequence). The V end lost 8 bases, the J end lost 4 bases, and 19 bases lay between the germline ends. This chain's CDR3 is CAHRRGGSADTQYF. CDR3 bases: TGTGCCCACAGGAGGGGGGGGTCCGCAGATACGCAGTATTTT.

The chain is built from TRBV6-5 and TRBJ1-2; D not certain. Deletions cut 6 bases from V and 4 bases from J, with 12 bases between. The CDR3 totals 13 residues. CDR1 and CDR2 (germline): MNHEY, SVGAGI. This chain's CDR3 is CASRSSNPYGYTF. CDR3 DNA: TGTGCCAGCAGATCCTCCAACCCCTATGGCTACACCTTC.

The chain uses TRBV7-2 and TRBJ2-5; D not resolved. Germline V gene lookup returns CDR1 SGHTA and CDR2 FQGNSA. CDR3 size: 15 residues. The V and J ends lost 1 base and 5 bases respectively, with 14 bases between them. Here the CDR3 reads CASSLVRRQEETQYF. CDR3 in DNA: TGTGCCAGCAGCTTAGTACGGCGTCAGGAGGAGACCCAGTACTTC.

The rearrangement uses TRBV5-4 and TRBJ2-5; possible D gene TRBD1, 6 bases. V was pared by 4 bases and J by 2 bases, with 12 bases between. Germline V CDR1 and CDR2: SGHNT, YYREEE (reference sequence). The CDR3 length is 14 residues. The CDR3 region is CASSPGQPQETQYF. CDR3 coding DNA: TGTGCCAGCAGCCCGGGACAACCGCAAGAGACCCAGTACTTC. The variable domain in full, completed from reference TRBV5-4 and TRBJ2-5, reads ETGVTQSPTHLIKTRGQQVTLRCSSQSGHNTVSWYQQALGQGPQFIFQYYREEENGRGNFPPRFSGLQFPNYSSELNVNALELDDSALYLCASSPGQPQETQYFGPGTRLLVL.

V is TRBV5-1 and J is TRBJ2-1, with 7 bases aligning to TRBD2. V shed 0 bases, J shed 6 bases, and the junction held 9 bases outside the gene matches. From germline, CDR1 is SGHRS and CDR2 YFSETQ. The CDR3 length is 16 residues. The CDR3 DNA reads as TGCGCCAGCAGCTTGGGGGCCAGCGGGATAGGCAATGAGCAGTTCTTC. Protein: CASSLGASGIGNEQFF.

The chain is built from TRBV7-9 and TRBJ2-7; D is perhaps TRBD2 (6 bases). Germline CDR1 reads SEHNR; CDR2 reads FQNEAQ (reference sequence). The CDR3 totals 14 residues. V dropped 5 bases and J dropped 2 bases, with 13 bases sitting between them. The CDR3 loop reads CASSRNGSPYEQYF. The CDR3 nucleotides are TGTGCCAGCAGCCGTAACGGGAGCCCCTACGAGCAGTACTTC. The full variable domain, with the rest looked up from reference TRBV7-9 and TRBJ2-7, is DTGVSQNPRHKITKRGQNVTFRCDPISEHNRLYWYRQTLGQGPEFLTYFQNEAQLEKSRLLSDRFSAERPKGSFSTLEIQRTEQGDSAMYLCASSRNGSPYEQYFGPGTRLTVT.

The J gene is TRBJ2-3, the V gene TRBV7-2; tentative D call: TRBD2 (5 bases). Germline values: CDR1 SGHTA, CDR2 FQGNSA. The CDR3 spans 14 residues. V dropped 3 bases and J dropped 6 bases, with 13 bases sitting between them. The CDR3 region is CASSLASAADTQYF. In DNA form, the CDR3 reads TGTGCCAGCAGCTTGGCCTCAGCGGCGGATACGCAGTATTTT.

CDR3: CASTLGVTGELFF. Here the CDR3 DNA reads TGTGCCAGCACACTCGGGGTCACCGGGGAGCTGTTTTTT. The chain has TRBV7-2 and TRBJ2-2; weak D call: TRBD2 (5 bases). The CDR3 sequence is 13 residues long. The germline CDR1 and CDR2 sequences are SGHTA and FQGNSA. Trimming cost V 7 bases and J 4 bases, with 10 bases left between them.

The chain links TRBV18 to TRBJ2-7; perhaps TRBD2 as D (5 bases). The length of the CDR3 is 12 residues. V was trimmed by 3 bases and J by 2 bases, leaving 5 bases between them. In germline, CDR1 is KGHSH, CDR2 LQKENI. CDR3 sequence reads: CASSPGTYEQYF. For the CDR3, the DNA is TGTGCCAGCTCACCCGGGACCTACGAGCAGTACTTC.

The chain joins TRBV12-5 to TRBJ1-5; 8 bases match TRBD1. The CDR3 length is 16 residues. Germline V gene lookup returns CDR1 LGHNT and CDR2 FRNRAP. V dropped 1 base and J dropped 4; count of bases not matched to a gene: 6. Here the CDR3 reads CASGLGQGRGNQPQHF. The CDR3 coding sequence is TGTGCTAGTGGTTTGGGACAGGGGAGAGGGAATCAGCCCCAGCATTTT.

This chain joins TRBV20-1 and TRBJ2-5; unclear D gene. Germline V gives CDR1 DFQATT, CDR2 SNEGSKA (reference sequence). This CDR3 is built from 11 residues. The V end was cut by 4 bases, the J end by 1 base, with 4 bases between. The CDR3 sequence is CSAIPQETQYF. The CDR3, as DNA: TGCAGTGCTATCCCCCAAGAGACCCAGTACTTC.

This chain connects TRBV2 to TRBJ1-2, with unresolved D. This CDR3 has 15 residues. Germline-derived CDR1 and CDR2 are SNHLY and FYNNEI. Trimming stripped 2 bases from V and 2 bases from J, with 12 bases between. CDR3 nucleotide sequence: TGTGCCAGCAGTGAACTGGGCAGGTCGAACTATGGCTACACCTTC. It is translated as CASSELGRSNYGYTF.

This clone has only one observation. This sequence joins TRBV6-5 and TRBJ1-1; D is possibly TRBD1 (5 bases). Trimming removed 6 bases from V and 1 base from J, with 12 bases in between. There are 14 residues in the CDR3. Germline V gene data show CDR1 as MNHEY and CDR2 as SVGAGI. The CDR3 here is CASSDRDPNTEAFF. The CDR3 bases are TGTGCCAGCAGCGACAGAGACCCGAACACTGAAGCTTTCTTT.

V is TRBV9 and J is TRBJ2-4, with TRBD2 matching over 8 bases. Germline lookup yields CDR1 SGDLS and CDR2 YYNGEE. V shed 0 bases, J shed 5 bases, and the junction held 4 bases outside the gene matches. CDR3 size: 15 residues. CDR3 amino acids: CASSVGPGGENIQYF. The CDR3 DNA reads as TGTGCCAGCAGCGTAGGTCCGGGAGGGGAAAACATTCAGTACTTC.

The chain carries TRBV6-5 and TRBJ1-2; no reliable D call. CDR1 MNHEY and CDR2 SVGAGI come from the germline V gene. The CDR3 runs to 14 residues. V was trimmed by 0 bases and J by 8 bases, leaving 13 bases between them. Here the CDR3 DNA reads TGTGCCAGCAGTTACTCGGAGGGCCCGGGGGGCTACACCTTC. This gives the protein CASSYSEGPGGYTF.